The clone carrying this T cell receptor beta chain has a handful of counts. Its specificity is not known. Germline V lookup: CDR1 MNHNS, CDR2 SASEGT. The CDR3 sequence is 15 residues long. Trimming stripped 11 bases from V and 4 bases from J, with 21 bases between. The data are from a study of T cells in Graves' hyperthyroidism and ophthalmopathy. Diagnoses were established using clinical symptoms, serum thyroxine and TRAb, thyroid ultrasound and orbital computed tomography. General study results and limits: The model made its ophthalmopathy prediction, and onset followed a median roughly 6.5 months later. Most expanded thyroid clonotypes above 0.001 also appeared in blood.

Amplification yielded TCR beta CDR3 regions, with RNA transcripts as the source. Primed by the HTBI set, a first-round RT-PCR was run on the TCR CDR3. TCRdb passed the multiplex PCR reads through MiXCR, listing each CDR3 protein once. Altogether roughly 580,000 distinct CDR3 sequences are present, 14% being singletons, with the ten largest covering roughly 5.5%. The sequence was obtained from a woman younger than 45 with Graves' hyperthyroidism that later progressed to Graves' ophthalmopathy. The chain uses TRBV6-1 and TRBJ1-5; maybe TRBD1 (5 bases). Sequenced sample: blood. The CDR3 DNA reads TGTGCCGCTCAACGGGTTGGGGCAGCTAATCAGCCCCAGCATTTT. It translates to CAAQRVGAANQPQHF.